One sample yielded the 14 T cell receptor beta chains listed below, sequenced in a study of liver allograft versus peripheral blood T cells. Study background: The authors compared T cell receptor repertoires in transplanted livers with recipients' peripheral blood repertoires.

TCRdb used MiXCR to reprocess the reads, holding one entry per CDR3 protein. The sample holds about 8,500 distinct CDR3 sequences, 15% to 20% seen once. The receptors originated from a human patient who had a liver transplant. Some T cells may trace back to the graft donor.

This clonotype rates as medium-sized. The chain links TRBV19 to TRBJ1-1; a possible D gene is TRBD1 (5 bases). From germline, CDR1 is LNHDA and CDR2 SQIVND (reference sequence). The V end lost 2 bases, the J end lost 0 bases, and 13 bases lay between the germline ends. This CDR3 is 16 amino acids long. CDR3 bases: TGTGCCAGTAGTATACCAAGGGGATACCTGAACACTGAAGCTTTCTTT. Its translation is CASSIPRGYLNTEAFF. Together with reference TRBV19 and TRBJ1-1, the CDR3 gives the full variable domain: DGGITQSPKYLFRKEGQNVTLSCEQNLNHDAMYWYRQDPGQGLRLIYYSQIVNDFQKGDIAEGYSVSREKKESFPLTVTSAQKNPTAFYLCASSIPRGYLNTEAFFGQGTRLTVV.

This clonotype is judged medium-sized. This chain links TRBV24-1 with TRBJ1-5; TRBD1 matches at 9 bases. The V segment lost 5 bases and the J segment 5 bases; nucleotides outside the gene matches: 6. This CDR3 is built from 15 residues. Germline CDR1 is KGHDR and CDR2 is SFDVKD. CDR3 in DNA: TGTGCCACCAGTGCCGGGACAGGGAGATATCAGCCCCAGCATTTT. Translating it yields CATSAGTGRYQPQHF.

Judged by abundance, this clonotype is medium-sized. The rearrangement uses TRBV7-2 and TRBJ2-1; 8 bases fit TRBD1. V lost 2 bases, J lost 3 bases, and 3 bases stayed unmatched. The CDR3 contains 15 residues. CDR1 is SGHTA and CDR2 is FQGNSA in the germline V gene. Here the CDR3 DNA reads TGTGCCAGCAGCTTAACAGGGGGAAACTACAATGAGCAGTTCTTC. Residues: CASSLTGGNYNEQFF.

This clonotype counts as medium-sized. The chain has TRBV29-1 and TRBJ2-7, with 8 bases fitting TRBD1. This CDR3 spans 14 amino acids. The V and J ends lost 5 bases and 9 bases, in that order; junction bases with no gene match: 15. The germline gives CDR1 SQVTM, CDR2 ANQGSEA. The CDR3 bases are TGCAGCGTTAAGGGACAGGTAAGGGCTATCGTGCAGTACTTC. Amino acid sequence: CSVKGQVRAIVQYF.

This clonotype has only a few counts. The rearrangement uses TRBV11-1 and TRBJ1-1, with TRBD1 identical over 11 bases. CDR1 and CDR2 from the germline V gene are SGHAT and FQDESV (reference sequence). V lost 1 base and J lost 5; bases outside the gene matches: 3. The CDR3 spans 15 residues. The CDR3 loop is CASSLGTGGKTEAFF. The CDR3 DNA is TGTGCCAGCAGCTTAGGGACAGGGGGCAAGACTGAAGCTTTCTTT.

This clonotype is judged medium-sized. The rearrangement uses TRBV24-1 and TRBJ2-7; TRBD1 agrees at 9 bases. Germline V gene data show CDR1 as KGHDR and CDR2 as SFDVKD. The trim removed 8 bases at V and 2 bases at J, leaving 9 bases unmatched. The CDR3 sequence is 15 residues long. Here the CDR3 DNA reads TGTGCCACCATCCCGGTCGGGGACAGGGCCTACGAGCAGTACTTC. It is translated as CATIPVGDRAYEQYF.

This clonotype came up many times. V usage is TRBV19 and J usage is TRBJ1-1; D remains unclear. Germline values: CDR1 LNHDA, CDR2 SQIVND (reference sequence). V shed 5 bases and J shed 7 bases, with 11 bases lying between them. This CDR3 comprises 12 residues. This CDR3 reads CASSQIGGEAFF. The CDR3 nucleotides read TGTGCCAGTAGTCAGATAGGCGGTGAAGCTTTCTTT.

The rearrangement uses TRBV3-1 and TRBJ2-5, with D unresolved. CDR1 LGHDT and CDR2 YNNKEL come from the germline V gene (reference sequence). The CDR3 is 15 residues long. V was pared by 1 base and J by 0 bases, with 9 bases between. The CDR3 protein is CASSQVRGYQETQYF. CDR3 coding DNA: TGTGCCAGCAGCCAAGTCAGAGGCTACCAAGAGACCCAGTACTTC.

With respect to this clonotype: A read error is possible here, since a much larger clone lies one base away. The chain recombines TRBV24-1 with TRBJ2-5, with D uncertain. Germline values: CDR1 KGHDR, CDR2 SFDVKD. The CDR3 length is 13 residues. V was shortened by 5 bases and J by 1 base, with 7 bases between the two germline ends. CDR3 sequence reads: CATSVRPQETQYF. In nucleotides, the CDR3 is TGTGCCACCAGTGTTCGGCCCCAAGAGACCCAGTACTTC.

This clonotype is judged medium-sized. This chain links TRBV19 with TRBJ1-6; D may be TRBD1 (5 bases). This CDR3 is 16 amino acids long. The ends were cut back, 3 bases at V and 7 bases at J, with 16 bases in the middle. Germline CDR1 is LNHDA and CDR2 is SQIVND (reference sequence). DNA for the CDR3: TGTGCCAGTAGTATCTCCGGTCAGGGAGGCAATTCACCCCTCCACTTT. This codes for CASSISGQGGNSPLHF. Based on the CDR3 plus reference TRBV19 and TRBJ1-6, the full variable domain is DGGITQSPKYLFRKEGQNVTLSCEQNLNHDAMYWYRQDPGQGLRLIYYSQIVNDFQKGDIAEGYSVSREKKESFPLTVTSAQKNPTAFYLCASSISGQGGNSPLHFGNGTRLTVT.

This sequence joins TRBV12-5 and TRBJ1-4; D is uncertain. The length of the CDR3 is 12 residues. Looked up from germline, CDR1 is LGHNT and CDR2 is FRNRAP. Trimming cost V 7 bases and J 6 bases, with 9 bases left between them. The CDR3 spells CASAREDEKLFF. CDR3 nucleotide sequence: TGTGCTAGTGCCCGGGAAGATGAAAAACTGTTTTTT.

This clonotype was seen ten or more times. CDR3: CASRITTDTQYF. The DNA for the CDR3 is TGTGCCAGCCGGATCACCACAGATACGCAGTATTTT. The chain recombines TRBV6-6 with TRBJ2-3; the D is unclear. V dropped 8 bases and J dropped 2 bases, with 8 bases sitting between them. Germline V lookup: CDR1 MNHNY, CDR2 SVGAGI (reference sequence). CDR3 size: 12 residues.

There are many counts of this clonotype. The CDR3 DNA is TGTGCCAGCAGGGATACAGGGGGGACTGAAGCTTTCTTT. This translates into CASRDTGGTEAFF. This chain connects TRBV6-5 to TRBJ1-1, with 8 bases aligning to TRBD1. The V segment lost 6 bases and the J segment 5 bases; nucleotides outside the gene matches: 5. The CDR3 spans 13 residues. The V gene's germline CDR1 is MNHEY and CDR2 SVGAGI.

This clonotype was seen repeatedly, ten times or more. The chain combines TRBV12-3 or TRBV12-4 with TRBJ2-1, with 7 bases fitting TRBD2. CDR3 length equals 14 residues. The junction had 5 bases not matched to a gene; V was cut back by 4 bases and J by 5 bases. This CDR3 reads CASSYASGNNEQFF. The CDR3 DNA reads as TGTGCCAGCAGTTACGCTAGCGGAAACAATGAGCAGTTCTTC.